The clone carrying this T cell receptor (beta chain) was observed many times. The record originates from a study of patients and donors after allogeneic stem cell transplantation. TCRdb processed the RT-PCR reads anew with MiXCR; each CDR3 protein has one entry. The sample records approximately 160,000 distinct CDR3 sequences, around 28% being singletons. The V gene's germline CDR1 is MRHNA and CDR2 SNTAGT. This CDR3 contains 15 residues. Trimming removed 4 bases at V and 2 bases at J, with 12 bases between. The sample taken for sequencing was blood, either unsorted or a sorted T cell fraction (not recorded which). The TCR sequence derives from a human donor who was either an allogeneic HSCT recipient or a stem cell or donor lymphocyte infusion donor (not recorded which). It is not recorded whose cells these are; they may come from a transplant donor. The chain carries TRBV6-4 and TRBJ1-5, with D hard to call. CDR3 residues: CASSVEAGGNQPQHF. DNA for the CDR3: TGTGCCAGCAGTGTAGAAGCTGGGGGCAATCAGCCCCAGCATTTT.